This TCR beta chain was sequenced in a study of cytomegalovirus exposure and HLA in healthy donors (TCRdb year 2017). Some background on the complete study: An earlier analysis of about 530 of the donors reported 250 to 300 Gb of sequence data and 95 million to 140 million unique TCR beta sequences obtained from approximately 180 million T cells. Among the roughly 410 genotyped donors, 75% to 90% belonged to the genetic ancestry cluster associated with self-reported Caucasian donors. On average, around 230,000 unique TCR beta nucleotide sequences were sequenced per donor among about 400 genotyped donors of the cohort, with roughly 18% of those sequences being non-productive. The study was designed to test whether signatures of past pathogen exposure could be identified by cataloging public T cell receptors. The study profiled the T cell repertoires of hundreds of subjects by immunosequencing and related them to cytomegalovirus serostatus. HLA typing included class I and class II loci at four-digit resolution. All discovery cohort repertoires had been generated on a single sequencing platform. About 320 gigabases of sequencing data and approximately 80 million unique TCR sequences were included in an early release covering around 600 HLA-typed donors. Genome-wide SNP genotypes for about 65% of the 666 donors were used in a later genetic analysis, which treated that subset as a discovery cohort. An earlier analysis of 500 to 650 of the donors applied high-throughput TCR beta sequencing to assess whether each TCR beta V gene segment acted as functional or pseudogenic. Rather than using new phenotypic data, the later analysis identified candidate immune exposures from TCR beta sequences and from how often those sequences occurred across donors. In a later analysis, previously published TCR beta repertoires from 670 or so donors were re-analyzed and high-resolution HLA genotyping was added so that TCR occurrence patterns could be studied. Along with the approximately 620-subject first cohort, a separate validation cohort of over a hundred different subjects was used. Four to six DR-DQ haplotypes were handled as single units for association and clustering, since linkage in the cohort was strong. The study combined high-throughput TCR immunosequencing, statistical association of individual TCRs with disease status, and machine learning to predict cytomegalovirus infection status. The number of typed donors differed by locus: about 620-640 for A, B, C, DRB1 and DQB1; 500 to 550 for DQA1; approximately 600 for DPA1; and roughly 470 for DPB1. Donor age, sex, ethnicity and CMV serostatus were compiled alongside the repertoire data. The research as a whole found: Because the 87-base-pair reads could not distinguish some IMGT-functional V segments, including TRBV6-2 and TRBV6-3, those segments were excluded. Across donors, most TCR sequences were observed very rarely, whereas some public TCRs were present in many individuals. In a later analysis, TCR association rates were found to vary across HLA loci, with the most associated TCRs seen for DRB1 alleles and the fewest for HLA-C alleles. A group of highly shared sequence variants was considered likely to be a technical artifact of the sequencing pipeline. In a later analysis, over 15,000 TCR beta sequences were associated with specific HLA alleles at a false discovery rate of 0.05. A later analysis found that most CMV-associated TCR beta chains appeared HLA-restricted, with HLA associations seemingly driven largely by CMV exposure. Roughly 17 rarely observed V segments, including chromosome 9 orphons, were excluded from the earlier analysis of some 590 of the donors because counts were too low. In a later analysis, HLA-associated TCR beta chains showed more clonal expansion and lower generation probabilities than non-associated chains that were equally common. In a later genetic analysis, fewer N-insertions in productive TCRs were reported among donors in an Asian-associated ancestry cluster than the approximately 670-donor mean. The only immune exposure information available for the cohort was CMV serostatus. Linkage disequilibrium might explain the correlated functional status among segregating V segments, but an unknown experimental factor could not be ruled out. A further reported finding was that TCR beta sequences accurately predicted the HLA-A and HLA-B alleles for most subjects in the first cohort. The classifier was reported to diagnose cytomegalovirus status with high specificity and sensitivity in both the original cohort and the validation cohort. According to a later analysis, parvovirus B19, influenza, CMV and Epstein-Barr virus appeared linked to several top co-occurrence clusters. Because HLA typing was missing for some donors at each locus, association tests included only the typed subset. In an earlier analysis of about 550 of the donors, most TCR beta V segments were observed in productive rearrangements about 90% or about 30% of the time, broadly matching IMGT annotations. The study listed 164 TCR beta chains as associated with cytomegalovirus. A few of the identified cytomegalovirus-associated TCR beta chains were confirmed in vitro to be specific for cytomegalovirus antigens. When HLA alleles, especially DR and DQ, strongly co-occurred, attributing TCR associations to individual alleles was difficult. Sequencing depth was assumed to be roughly uniform across donors in the presence/absence analyses, though that assumption may not hold. This cohort had only TCR beta chains sequenced, and the lack of alpha or paired-chain data limited which features could be detected. The authors suggested that the approach could potentially be extended to other disease states and immunological phenotypes. A later genetic analysis associated a missense DCLRE1C variant with V-gene and J-gene trimming of TCR beta chains, and an independent cohort replicated the association.

The cohort was made up of hundreds of healthy bone marrow donors. All cohort members were sampled while nominally healthy, although unrecorded immune exposures were likely present. The donor tested CMV seropositive, placing the donor among the 290 or so seropositive members of the cohort. Every donor gave a peripheral blood sample, and the peripheral blood mononuclear cells from that sample were used for TCR beta sequencing. Genomic DNA was extracted from the blood cell samples with the Qiagen DNeasy Blood Extraction Kit. This clone was recorded only once. Its cognate antigen has yet to be identified. Per-base qualities were not stored, and no clone one base away is much larger. Per the germline V gene (reference sequence), PRHDT is the CDR1 and FYEKMQ is the CDR2. Trimming removed 4 bases from V and 5 bases from J; the gene matches leave 3 bases unexplained. The CDR3 sequence holds 13 residues, the cysteine and phenylalanine included. Just the 39-base CDR3 DNA is kept, in frame starting at base 1.

The library was generated by the immunoSEQ multiplex PCR assay. For the multiplex PCR, a mixture combining 60 forward primers for TCR Vbeta segments and 13 reverse primers for TCR Jbeta segments was used. Amplification of the CDR3 region of rearranged TCR beta genes was performed with a multiplex PCR assay on genomic DNA. The amplified TCR beta libraries were sequenced on the Illumina HiSeq System as 87-base-pair reads. The published analysis was carried out like this. In a later analysis, tens of millions of unique TCR beta chains were counted across the roughly 670 repertoires, and roughly 11 million of these chains were shared by at least two donors. To remove PCR and sequencing errors, raw reads were error-corrected and collapsed into unique sequences using a nearest-neighbor algorithm that merged closely related sequences. CDR3 sequences were aligned to IMGT reference sequences to assign V, D and J gene segments. For a sequence to be retained, a match of at least six nucleotides was required to both a V gene segment and a J gene segment. A rearrangement counted as productive if the CDR3 had no stop codons and remained in frame with V and J, and every other rearrangement counted as non-productive. Following IMGT convention, CDR3 was defined as the stretch from the second conserved V-encoded cysteine to the conserved J-encoded phenylalanine. The earlier analysis of about 610 of the donors excluded sequences that lacked an unambiguous match to a single V gene segment. In an earlier analysis of several hundred of the donors, V segments were called functional above 56.7% productive rearrangements and were called segregating when the between-donor standard deviation exceeded 5%. A statistical classification framework was developed to diagnose cytomegalovirus status using the catalog of TCR beta chain sequences. In a later analysis, V and J genes were assigned by comparing TCR nucleotide sequences against IMGT/GENE-DB human TR gene sequences. Using the TCRdist pipeline, a later analysis assigned CDR3 sequences along with most-parsimonious VDJ recombination scenarios. A later analysis defined each TCR beta chain by its CDR3 amino acid sequence plus V-gene family, and excluded reads lacking a unique V-gene family. To address suspected cross-contamination and a sequencing artifact, a later analysis removed 592 highly shared, low-generation-probability nucleotide sequences. For each public chain, a later analysis derived a clonal expansion index from normalized ranks of inferred template counts within each repertoire. In a later analysis, generation probabilities were computed using a VDJ recombination model fitted to out-of-frame rearrangements, and the results were checked against IGoR. In a later analysis, TCR-TCR, TCR-HLA and TCR-CMV co-occurrence was scored with hypergeometric tests, and a repertoire-size bias correction was applied to TCR pairs. To estimate false discovery rates, a later analysis permuted the HLA or CMV assignments 20 times. In a later analysis, co-occurring TCRs were grouped using DBSCAN, and TCRdist sequence similarity was added for clustering within HLA-allele-positive subsets. Co-occurrence clustering excluded repertoires with fewer than 30,000 or more than 120,000 public chains, plus five with anomalous nucleotide sharing. Not all clones reach the TCRdb copy of this immuneACCESS table, which keeps in-frame sequences only. Checked studies attribute under half of the gap to unresolved V genes and leave the rest unexplained. V, J and clone size were drawn from that table, and D and trimming were deduced from the DNA. Here the sample has about 150,000 clones; around 66% occur a single time. The biggest ten clones account for approximately 2.9% of the sample.

Sequencing was carried out using PBMCs. In this chain, TRBV13 is recombined with TRBJ2-3; TRBD1 agrees with 7 junctional bases. The TCR was taken from a woman aged 30 to 39 in good health and CMV-seropositive. The nucleotide sequence reads as follows: TGTGCCAGCAGCTCGACAGGGAGAGATACGCAGTATTTT. It translates to CASSSTGRDTQYF. Joined to the reference TRBV13 and TRBJ2-3 proteins, this CDR3 gives the full variable domain: AAGVIQSPRHLIKEKRETATLKCYPIPRHDTVYWYQQGPGQDPQFLISFYEKMQSDKGSIPDRFSAQQFSDYHSELNMSSLELGDSALYFCASSSTGRDTQYFGPGTRLTVL.